The 8 T cell receptor beta chains listed next were all sequenced from one sample in a study of cytomegalovirus exposure and HLA in healthy donors. The PCR was carried out with 60 Vbeta primers and 13 Jbeta primers. Measured with immunoSEQ multiplex PCR; TCRdb has only the in-frame clones, and not every one. In the table there are about 180,000 clones, 80% of which are singletons. The specimen was PBMCs. These receptor sequences come from a young man in good health and CMV-seropositive.

The genes are TRBV27 and TRBJ2-7, with TRBD1 identical over 8 bases. The trim removed 5 bases at V and 6 bases at J, leaving 9 bases unmatched. This CDR3 has 14 residues. Germline assignment: CDR1 MNHEY and CDR2 SMNVEV (reference sequence). The CDR3 nucleotides are TGTGCCAGCAGTCTGGACAGGGTCCTCTCCGAGCAGTACTTC. Translating it yields CASSLDRVLSEQYF.

Written as DNA, the CDR3 is TGCGCCAGCAGCCAAGCAATTCTAGCGGGAGCTCTCGAGCAGTACTTC. Protein: CASSQAILAGALEQYF. This chain joins TRBV4-1 and TRBJ2-7; TRBD2 agrees at 10 bases. Germline CDR1 MGHRA, CDR2 YSYEKL. The CDR3 sequence is 16 residues long. Trimming cost V 1 base and J 6 bases; bases outside gene matches: 9.

The chain uses TRBV9 and TRBJ2-3, with TRBD2 matching over 14 bases. Germline V CDR1 and CDR2: SGDLS, YYNGEE. Germline trimming cut 6 bases from V and 8 bases from J; bases unmatched to any gene: 5. The CDR3 is made up of 14 amino acids. The CDR3 coding sequence is TGTGCCAGCACCGGGACTAGCGGGAGCCCTACGCAGTATTTT. It is translated as CASTGTSGSPTQYF.

The genes are TRBV5-1 and TRBJ2-7; 14 nucleotides line up with TRBD2. Germline lookup yields CDR1 SGHRS and CDR2 YFSETQ. The CDR3 totals 19 residues. V was clipped by 2 bases and J by 2 bases; unmatched bases: 12. This CDR3 reads CASSFLGTSGRTAAYEQYF. CDR3 coding DNA: TGCGCCAGCAGCTTCCTCGGGACTAGCGGGAGAACGGCAGCCTACGAGCAGTACTTC.

The rearrangement joins TRBV27 to TRBJ2-1; 11 bases match TRBD2. V dropped 4 bases and J dropped 4; count of bases not matched to a gene: 6. Germline loops: CDR1 MNHEY, CDR2 SMNVEV (reference sequence). The CDR3 length is 16 residues. CDR3 sequence reads: CASSSGLAEVYNEQFF. Here the CDR3 DNA reads TGTGCCAGCAGTTCGGGACTAGCGGAGGTTTACAATGAGCAGTTCTTC.

The chain's CDR3 is CAIREGQGVSVRTEAFF. The CDR3 region has the DNA TGTGCCATCAGAGAGGGACAGGGGGTGAGTGTACGCACTGAAGCTTTCTTT. The chain is built from TRBV10-3 and TRBJ1-1, with 11 bases that match TRBD1. The CDR3 is 17 amino acids. The V and J ends lost 6 bases and 4 bases, in that order; junction bases with no gene match: 13. CDR1 and CDR2 (germline): ENHRY, SYGVKD.

This clone was counted once. The rearrangement links TRBV30 to TRBJ1-5; no reliable D call. Germline CDR1 is GTSNPN and CDR2 is SVGIG (reference sequence). The CDR3 has 14 residues. Between the trimmed V and J ends, which lost 2 bases and 4 bases, there was a span of 12 bases. CDR3 amino acids: CAWSQGRGNQPQHF. The CDR3 DNA is TGTGCCTGGAGTCAAGGACGGGGTAATCAGCCCCAGCATTTT.

The V gene is TRBV6-1, the J gene TRBJ2-7, with 7 bases lining up with TRBD1. This CDR3 is built from 14 residues. The germline V gene has CDR1 MNHNS and CDR2 SASEGT. Losses at the gene ends were 2 bases for V and 3 bases for J; bases not matched to a gene: 4. CDR3 nucleotides: TGTGCCAGCAGTGAACCGGGACAGCTCTACGAGCAGTACTTC. Translation gives CASSEPGQLYEQYF.